Below, 15 T cell receptor beta chains from the same sample are listed, as sequenced in a study of blood T cell repertoires in COVID-19. TCRdb's table, derived via immunoSEQ multiplex PCR, lists solely in-frame clones and lacks some. The table has 250,000 to 350,000 clones, around 87% seen once. The sequencing sample was made of PBMCs or T cells enriched from blood (not recorded which). The receptors originated from a woman in her 30s who had recovered from COVID-19.

The chain recombines TRBV7-9 with TRBJ2-1; TRBD2 agrees at 11 bases. With 8 bases clipped from V and 7 bases from J, the junction kept 7 bases outside the gene matches. Germline V gene lookup returns CDR1 SEHNR and CDR2 FQNEAQ (reference sequence). The CDR3 has 14 amino acids. The CDR3 nucleotides are TGTGCCAGCGGACTAGCGGGTTCGAGGAATGAGCAGTTCTTC. It is translated as CASGLAGSRNEQFF.

The rearrangement links TRBV3-1 (or the pseudogene TRBV3-2) to TRBJ2-3; TRBD2 agrees at 8 bases. CDR1 is LGHDT and CDR2 is YNNKEL in the germline V gene (reference sequence). V shed 3 bases and J 1 base; nucleotides not matched to a gene: 0. This CDR3 has 14 amino acids. This CDR3 is CASSQRGGTDTQYF. CDR3 DNA sequence: TGTGCCAGCAGCCAGCGGGGGGGCACAGATACGCAGTATTTT.

The J gene is TRBJ1-2, the V gene TRBV7-6; 9 positions match TRBD1. Per the germline V gene, CDR1 is SGHVS and CDR2 is FNYEAQ. Trimming cost V 5 bases and J 3 bases; bases outside gene matches: 7. This CDR3 region has 15 residues. CDR3 bases: TGTGCCAGCAGCCCAGGCGGACAGGGGTACTATGGCTACACCTTC. Translated, it gives CASSPGGQGYYGYTF.

The rearrangement uses TRBV7-2 and TRBJ2-1, with D maybe TRBD2 (6 bases). Looked up from germline, CDR1 is SGHTA and CDR2 is FQGNSA. The CDR3 covers 13 residues. The V and J ends lost 5 bases and 6 bases respectively, with 11 bases between them. The CDR3 loop is CASSPEGFNEQFF. The CDR3 nucleotides are TGTGCCAGCAGCCCGGAGGGCTTCAATGAGCAGTTCTTC.

The chain carries TRBV6-5 and TRBJ1-1; D gene unclear. The CDR3 extends over 15 amino acids. V was shortened by 0 bases and J by 0 bases, with 8 bases between the two germline ends. Germline-derived CDR1 and CDR2 are MNHEY and SVGAGI. The CDR3 loop is CASSYSGSMNTEAFF. Written as DNA, the CDR3 is TGTGCCAGCAGTTACTCGGGCAGCATGAACACTGAAGCTTTCTTT.

The chain employs TRBV2 and TRBJ2-7; weak D call: TRBD2 (6 bases). Germline loops: CDR1 SNHLY, CDR2 FYNNEI. Trimming shortened V by 6 bases and J by 2 bases, and 14 bases separated the two germline ends. CDR3 length equals 14 residues. As DNA, the CDR3 is TGTGCCAGCAGCGCGGGGAATCGGGCCTACGAGCAGTACTTC. This sequence encodes CASSAGNRAYEQYF.

In regard to this clone: The junction and the germline gene differ at one end; a read error may be behind it. V and J are TRBV7-2 and TRBJ2-2, with D possibly being TRBD2 (5 bases). The CDR3 length is 13 residues. The germline V gene has CDR1 SGHTA and CDR2 FQGNSA. CDR3 protein: CASSLVEGGELFF. In DNA form, the CDR3 reads TGTGCCAGCAGTTTAGTAGAGGGCGGGGAGCTGTTTTTT.

The genes are TRBV4-1 and TRBJ2-7; 10 positions match TRBD2. Germline CDR1 and CDR2: MGHRA and YSYEKL. Unmatched junction bases numbered 30, after V lost 4 bases and J lost 6 bases. This CDR3 region has 22 residues. This CDR3 is CASSLGKISVRLAGEVTGEQYF. Written as DNA, the CDR3 is TGCGCCAGCAGCCTTGGCAAGATCTCGGTTCGGCTAGCGGGGGAAGTAACGGGCGAGCAGTACTTC.

In its sample, this clone was seen a few times. This rearrangement joins TRBV29-1 to TRBJ1-1, with 7 nucleotides matching TRBD1. The germline V gene encodes CDR1 SQVTM and CDR2 ANQGSEA. J gave up 5 bases and V 2 bases, and 2 bases lay outside the gene matches. The CDR3 loop spans 12 amino acids. The CDR3 DNA sequence: TGCAGCGTTGAAAGGGGGCAGACTGAAGCTTTCTTT. Encoded protein: CSVERGQTEAFF.

V usage is TRBV6-6 and J usage is TRBJ2-2; 12 bases match TRBD2. J was trimmed by 6 bases and V by 5 bases; bases with no gene match: 10. The CDR3 covers 17 residues. Per the germline V gene, CDR1 is MNHNY and CDR2 is SVGAGI (reference sequence). The DNA of the CDR3 is TGTGCCAGCAGTCTTCTAGCGGGGGGGCTTTACTCCGGGGAGCTGTTTTTT. Translation gives CASSLLAGGLYSGELFF.

This clone has more than one count but fewer than ten. CDR3 residues: CASSLSQGAGSPLHF. CDR3 bases: TGTGCCAGCAGTTTATCTCAGGGGGCGGGTTCACCCCTCCACTTT. This rearrangement joins TRBV27 to TRBJ1-6; 8 bases agree with TRBD1. The junction had 4 bases not matched to a gene; V was cut back by 0 bases and J by 9 bases. Germline V gives CDR1 MNHEY, CDR2 SMNVEV (reference sequence). The CDR3 loop spans 15 amino acids.

The chain joins TRBV30 to TRBJ2-1; the match to TRBD2 covers 8 bases. After removal of 5 bases from V and 4 bases from J, the junction contained 4 bases not matched to a gene. This CDR3 is 13 amino acids long. CDR1 is GTSNPN and CDR2 is SVGIG in the germline V gene (reference sequence). The CDR3 region is CAWLVAGYNEQFF. The DNA for the CDR3 is TGTGCCTGGTTGGTAGCGGGGTACAATGAGCAGTTCTTC.

This clone came up a few times. The V and J genes are TRBV28 and TRBJ2-5; 8 nucleotides match TRBD2. The CDR3 contains 17 residues. The trim removed 3 bases at V and 3 bases at J, leaving 12 bases unmatched. Germline CDR1 MDHEN, CDR2 SYDVKM. CDR3 in DNA: TGTGCCAGCAGTTTTGGGTACATGGCGGGGGGAAAAGAGACCCAGTACTTC. Translated: CASSFGYMAGGKETQYF.

As for this clone: The same CDR3 can be traced to other DNA sequences in this sample. The rearrangement joins TRBV7-2 to TRBJ1-1, with TRBD1 identical over 7 bases. With V trimmed by 3 bases and J by 5 bases, 3 bases remained unmatched. The CDR3 sequence is 13 residues long. CDR1 SGHTA and CDR2 FQGNSA come from the germline V gene. The CDR3 sequence is CASSLNRGTEAFF. The CDR3 nucleotides read TGTGCCAGCAGCTTGAACAGGGGAACTGAAGCTTTCTTT.

The rearrangement uses TRBV29-1 and TRBJ2-6, with a possible D match to TRBD1 (6 bases). The CDR3 is 15 residues long. The germline V gene has CDR1 SQVTM and CDR2 ANQGSEA. V was trimmed by 5 bases and J by 4 bases, leaving 15 bases between them. Here the CDR3 DNA reads TGCAGCGTTTTACCCTCAGGGGCCGGGGCCAACGTCCTGACTTTC. Translating gives CSVLPSGAGANVLTF.